The clone carrying this T cell receptor beta chain was counted a few times. Its antigen is currently unknown. Germline V lookup: CDR1 SGHTA, CDR2 FQGNSA. Trimming shortened V by 4 bases and J by 5 bases, and 14 bases separated the two germline ends. The CDR3 loop spans 15 amino acids. These data come from a study of early T cells in non-severe SARS-CoV-2 infection. Across the study: Unpaired chains resulted from sequencing bulk RNA of unsorted whole blood. Whole-study findings and limits: Matching results from VDJdb favored anti-spike CD8 responses, leaving private and CD4 specificities undetected.

Individual cDNA molecules received unique molecular identifiers during library preparation. From the 5' RACE reads, TCRdb called clonotypes with MiXCR, one entry per CDR3 protein. This sample has 70,000 to 85,000 distinct CDR3 sequences, with around an eighth found just once. The sequenced material came from whole blood. This chain connects TRBV7-2 to TRBJ1-4; TRBD1 might be the D (6 bases). This TCR was recovered from an adult who was a healthcare worker with PCR-confirmed SARS-CoV-2 infection or an uninfected control (not recorded which). CDR3 residues: CASSSRTELNEKLFF. For the CDR3, the DNA is TGTGCCAGCAGCTCCAGGACAGAGCTCAATGAAAAACTGTTTTTT.